The 10 T cell receptor beta chains below all came from one sample that was sequenced in a study of T cell responses to AZD1222 COVID-19 vaccine. Using immunoSEQ multiplex PCR, the repertoire was profiled, and TCRdb retains in-frame clones only, with some absent. The repertoire has about 83,000 clones, roughly 90% of them found once; the top ten carry 4% to 5.5%. Sequencing used peripheral blood, obtained on day 0 of MenACWY control vaccination. The receptors stem from an adult in good health.

This rearrangement joins TRBV11-3 to TRBJ2-2; the match to TRBD1 covers 7 bases. The CDR3 is made up of 15 amino acids. The germline V gene encodes CDR1 SGHNT and CDR2 YENEEA. V was pared by 2 bases and J by 1 base, with 1 base of the junction left unmatched. Here the CDR3 DNA reads TGTGCCAGCAGCTTAAGACAGGGGAACACCGGGGAGCTGTTTTTT. Translation: CASSLRQGNTGELFF.

The chain uses TRBV30 and TRBJ1-4; a possible D gene is TRBD1 (5 bases). The CDR3 contains 13 residues. With 8 bases removed from V and 5 bases from J, the gap between germline ends came to 15 bases. Germline V gives CDR1 GTSNPN, CDR2 SVGIG (reference sequence). CDR3 nucleotides: TGTGCCGGAACGGGACCGCAAAATGAAAAACTGTTTTTT. This gives the protein CAGTGPQNEKLFF.

The chain is built from TRBV12-3 or TRBV12-4 and TRBJ1-2; D not certain. The length of the CDR3 is 12 residues. V lost 3 bases and J lost 8, with 10 bases in between. CDR3 DNA: TGTGCCAGCAGTTTGACCCGGCAAGGCTACACCTTC. Translated, it gives CASSLTRQGYTF.

The rearrangement uses TRBV6-5 and TRBJ1-1; the D gene is possibly TRBD1 (6 bases). The CDR3 length is 14 residues. V dropped 2 bases and J dropped 1 base, with 8 bases sitting between them. Germline CDR1 and CDR2: MNHEY and SVGAGI. CDR3 sequence (DNA): TGTGCCAGCAGTTACGCAGGGGAGAACACTGAAGCTTTCTTT. Protein: CASSYAGENTEAFF.

This chain connects TRBV2 to TRBJ1-1, with D possibly being TRBD1 (6 bases). V lost 3 bases, J lost 4 bases, and 12 bases lay in between. Germline lookup yields CDR1 SNHLY and CDR2 FYNNEI. The CDR3 consists of 14 residues. CDR3 sequence: CASSEAGAVTEAFF. The CDR3 nucleotides are TGTGCCAGCAGTGAGGCAGGGGCAGTCACTGAAGCTTTCTTT.

The rearrangement joins TRBV28 to TRBJ1-5; D is uncertain. The germline V and J ends were trimmed by 3 bases and 6 bases, with 12 bases remaining between them. The CDR3 covers 14 residues. CDR1 and CDR2 from the germline V gene are MDHEN and SYDVKM. The CDR3 DNA reads as TGTGCCAGCAGTTTTTTCCAGACTGCTCAGCCCCAGCATTTT. It is translated as CASSFFQTAQPQHF.

This clone came up a few times. The chain has TRBV12-5 and TRBJ2-1, with 8 bases that match TRBD2. The CDR3 is made up of 19 amino acids. Germline CDR1 is LGHNT and CDR2 is FRNRAP. Germline trimming cut 1 base from V and 3 bases from J; bases unmatched to any gene: 14. DNA for the CDR3: TGTGCTAGTGGTTTGGGTGCGGGAGGTGCCCATTTAAACTACAATGAGCAGTTCTTC. Protein sequence: CASGLGAGGAHLNYNEQFF.

The chain combines TRBV2 with TRBJ2-7; a weak D match, TRBD2 (5 bases). The V gene lost 4 bases and the J gene lost 5 bases, with 12 bases spanning the gap. The germline V gene encodes CDR1 SNHLY and CDR2 FYNNEI. This CDR3 has 13 amino acids. For the CDR3, the DNA is TGTGCCAGCAGTGTAGAAGCCGGGGACGAGCAGTACTTC. It encodes CASSVEAGDEQYF.

This clone came up once. V is TRBV15 and J is TRBJ2-7; 10 positions agree with TRBD1. There are 15 residues in the CDR3. V was clipped by 1 base and J by 5 bases; unmatched bases: 5. Germline loops: CDR1 LNHNV, CDR2 YYDKDF (reference sequence). The CDR3 here is CATSRGGTGDNEQYF. CDR3 DNA sequence: TGTGCCACCAGCAGAGGGGGGACAGGGGACAACGAGCAGTACTTC.

V usage is TRBV6-2 or TRBV6-3 and J usage is TRBJ1-6, with 7 bases lining up with TRBD1. V shed 0 bases, J shed 7 bases, and the junction held 9 bases outside the gene matches. The CDR3 sequence is 17 residues long. Looked up from germline, CDR1 is MNHEY and CDR2 is SVGEGT. DNA of the CDR3: TGTGCCAGCAGTTACTCACACAGGGGAATGAAGAATTCACCCCTCCACTTT. Amino acid sequence: CASSYSHRGMKNSPLHF.